Below are 32 T cell receptor beta chains sequenced from a single sample in a study of T cell repertoires in cytomegalovirus infection. Their antigens remain unidentified. MiXCR was run by TCRdb on the reads, yielding one entry per CDR3 protein. The sample lists fewer than 650,000 distinct CDR3 sequences; 35% to 50% were seen once. The source material was cultured PBMCs, sampled from culture after CMV antigen stimulation. The receptors derive from a human donor in good health (CMV status not recorded). Some clones in this sample may be carry-over from other donors' samples.

The chain combines TRBV12-5 with TRBJ1-2, with D uncertain. Germline V gene data show CDR1 as LGHNT and CDR2 as FRNRAP. Trimming shortened V by 1 base and J by 14 bases, and 14 bases separated the two germline ends. The CDR3 sequence is 12 residues long. The CDR3, as DNA: TGTGCTAGTGGTTTGGGGTCCTTACTTTTAACCTTC. Its protein is CASGLGSLLLTF.

The chain joins TRBV29-1 to TRBJ1-4; possible D gene TRBD1, 5 bases. CDR1 is SQVTM and CDR2 is ANQGSEA in the germline V gene. V was pared by 6 bases and J by 5 bases, with 16 bases between. CDR3 length: 14 residues. The CDR3 spells CSVTPGGANEKLFF. The CDR3, as DNA: TGCAGCGTCACTCCGGGAGGGGCGAATGAAAAACTGTTTTTT.

V usage is TRBV12-3 or TRBV12-4 and J usage is TRBJ2-3; tentatively, D is TRBD2 (5 bases). V shed 7 bases and J shed 10 bases, with 21 bases lying between them. The length of the CDR3 is 14 residues. CDR3 residues: CASKSEIAKTPQYF. The CDR3 coding sequence is TGTGCCAGCAAATCGGAGATAGCGAAGACGCCGCAGTATTTT.

This clonotype was counted only a few times. The gene calls are TRBV4-1 and TRBJ2-1; D is undetermined. CDR3 size: 14 residues. V was shortened by 0 bases and J by 9 bases, with 12 bases between the two germline ends. Germline-derived CDR1 and CDR2 are MGHRA and YSYEKL. The CDR3 sequence: CASSQEGSGREQFF. DNA for the CDR3: TGCGCCAGCAGCCAAGAGGGGTCGGGTCGTGAGCAGTTCTTC.

This clonotype has more than one count but fewer than ten. The DNA for the CDR3 is TGTGCCAGCAGCTTAAACTGTTGGGGGATGAACACTGAAGCTTTCTTT. This translates into CASSLNCWGMNTEAFF. V is TRBV7-4 and J is TRBJ1-1; D possibly corresponds to TRBD1 (5 bases). Germline V gene lookup returns CDR1 SGHVT and CDR2 SQSDAQ. V shed 2 bases and J shed 0 bases, with 13 bases lying between them. This CDR3 is built from 16 residues. The complete variable domain, with remaining parts taken from reference TRBV7-4 and TRBJ1-1, reads GAGVSQSPRYKVAKRGRDVALRCDSISGHVTLYWYRQTLGQGSEVLTYSQSDAQRDKSGRPSGRFSAERPERSVSTLKIQRTEQGDSAVYLCASSLNCWGMNTEAFFGQGTRLTVV.

The chain carries TRBV7-8 and TRBJ2-1, with D tentatively TRBD2 (6 bases). This CDR3 region has 14 residues. Trimming took 7 bases from V and 0 from J, leaving 10 bases between them. CDR1 and CDR2 (germline): SGHVS, FQNEAQ. This CDR3 reads CASTLGGSYNEQFF. CDR3 sequence (DNA): TGTGCCAGCACCCTGGGGGGCTCCTACAATGAGCAGTTCTTC.

The chain couples TRBV20-1 to TRBJ2-5; D is ambiguous. Between the trimmed V and J ends, which lost 6 bases and 2 bases, there was a span of 13 bases. Germline-derived CDR1 and CDR2 are DFQATT and SNEGSKA (reference sequence). This CDR3 comprises 13 residues. The CDR3 bases are TGCAGTGCCACCAGGAGAGGTCAAGAGACCCAGTACTTC. It codes for CSATRRGQETQYF.

The DNA of the CDR3 is TGTGCCAGCAAGTCACCGGCAGGCACCGGGGAGCTGTTTTTT. Translated: CASKSPAGTGELFF. The chain recombines TRBV7-8 with TRBJ2-2; D remains unclear. Germline loops: CDR1 SGHVS, CDR2 FQNEAQ. Deletions cut 7 bases from V and 4 bases from J, with 13 bases between. This CDR3 contains 14 residues. Full variable domain (outside the CDR3, taken from reference TRBV7-8 and TRBJ2-2): GAGVSQSPRYKVAKRGQDVALRCDPISGHVSLFWYQQALGQGPEFLTYFQNEAQLDKSGLPSDRFFAERPEGSVSTLKIQRTQQEDSAVYLCASKSPAGTGELFFGEGSRLTVL.

The CDR3 DNA follows: TGCGCCAGCAGCTCCTCAACCGGGACAGGGGGCGACGAGCAGTACTTC. Protein product: CASSSSTGTGGDEQYF. The chain has TRBV5-1 and TRBJ2-7; 12 positions match TRBD1. Trimming took 3 bases from V and 5 from J; bases not matched to a gene: 9. From germline, CDR1 is SGHRS and CDR2 YFSETQ. The CDR3 extends over 16 amino acids.

V gene TRBV7-9 combines with J gene TRBJ2-5; no clear D. Germline V lookup: CDR1 SEHNR, CDR2 FQNEAQ (reference sequence). Trimming stripped 5 bases from V and 4 bases from J, with 20 bases between. This CDR3 is built from 16 residues. This chain's CDR3 is CASSHRAHPRGETQYF. The CDR3 coding sequence is TGTGCCAGCAGCCACCGGGCCCACCCCAGAGGAGAGACCCAGTACTTC.

The rearrangement links TRBV4-3 to TRBJ2-2, with TRBD1 matching 9 bases. V lost 6 bases to trimming and J lost 5 bases; unmatched junction nucleotides: 7. This CDR3 region has 15 residues. Germline V gene data show CDR1 as LGHNA and CDR2 as YSLEER. CDR3 sequence reads: CASSPGQGATGELFF. The CDR3 DNA sequence: TGCGCCAGCAGTCCGGGACAGGGTGCGACCGGGGAGCTGTTTTTT.

The V and J genes are TRBV30 and TRBJ1-1; D is unresolved. The CDR3 runs to 13 residues. Germline V gene sequence: CDR1 GTSNPN, CDR2 SVGIG (reference sequence). The ends were cut back, 7 bases at V and 1 base at J, with 13 bases in the middle. The CDR3 loop reads CAYLPTANTEAFF. The CDR3 DNA is TGTGCCTACCTGCCTACAGCGAACACTGAAGCTTTCTTT. Full variable domain (outside the CDR3, taken from reference TRBV30 and TRBJ1-1): SQTIHQWPATLVQPVGSPLSLECTVEGTSNPNLYWYRQAAGRGLQLLFYSVGIGQISSEVPQNLSASRPQDRQFILSSKKLLLSDSGFYLCAYLPTANTEAFFGQGTRLTVV.

The chain carries TRBV27 and TRBJ1-5, with no clear D. CDR1 MNHEY and CDR2 SMNVEV come from the germline V gene (reference sequence). This CDR3 is built from 16 residues. The V end lost 2 bases, the J end lost 3 bases, and 14 bases lay between the germline ends. The CDR3 nucleotides read TGTGCCAGCAGTTTAACAATACCGGAAGTCAATCAGCCCCAGCATTTT. It encodes CASSLTIPEVNQPQHF.

This sequence joins TRBV28 and TRBJ2-1; TRBD2 might be the D (6 bases). This CDR3 is built from 13 residues. Trimming removed 8 bases from V and 9 bases from J, with 17 bases in between. Germline V gene data show CDR1 as MDHEN and CDR2 as SYDVKM. The CDR3 DNA is TGTGCCAGCTGGTTGGAGGGAGGCCTTGAGCAGTTCTTC. Translating it yields CASWLEGGLEQFF.

This sequence joins TRBV7-9 and TRBJ2-7, with D tentatively TRBD1 or TRBD2 (5 bases each). V lost 5 bases, J lost 0 bases, and 14 bases lay in between. Looked up from germline, CDR1 is SEHNR and CDR2 is FQNEAQ (reference sequence). The length of the CDR3 is 15 residues. CDR3 amino acids: CASSRDGTRSYEQYF. Written as DNA, the CDR3 is TGTGCCAGCAGCCGTGACGGGACCCGCTCCTACGAGCAGTACTTC.

The V gene is TRBV2, the J gene TRBJ2-7; perhaps D is TRBD1 or TRBD2 (5 bases each). The germline V gene has CDR1 SNHLY and CDR2 FYNNEI. Trimming left V 6 bases short and J 4 bases short, with 7 bases between. CDR3 length: 11 amino acids. CDR3 residues: CASREGYEQYF. In DNA form, the CDR3 reads TGTGCCAGCAGAGAGGGGTACGAGCAGTACTTC.

The V call is TRBV24-1, the J call TRBJ2-5; 9 nucleotides match TRBD1. The CDR3 is 12 residues long. Per germline, CDR1 KGHDR and CDR2 SFDVKD. V shed 9 bases, J shed 7 bases, and the junction held 5 bases outside the gene matches. The CDR3 protein is CATGGQGATQYF. The DNA for the CDR3 is TGTGCCACCGGGGGACAGGGAGCGACCCAGTACTTC.

Here the CDR3 reads CASSYDLTLNTGELFF. As DNA, the CDR3 is TGTGCCAGCAGTTACGACCTTACACTGAACACCGGGGAGCTGTTTTTT. The chain employs TRBV6-1 and TRBJ2-2; D unresolved. This CDR3 is built from 16 residues. The germline gives CDR1 MNHNS, CDR2 SASEGT. V was trimmed by 5 bases and J by 1 base, leaving 14 bases between them.

This clonotype was picked up a small number of times. This rearrangement joins TRBV7-2 to TRBJ2-7; 7 nucleotides match TRBD2. This CDR3 spans 16 amino acids. Germline V lookup: CDR1 SGHTA, CDR2 FQGNSA. The V gene end was trimmed by 5 bases and the J gene end by 2 bases; junction bases not matched to a gene: 12. CDR3 in amino acids: CASSPRVSGPTYEQYF. The CDR3 region has the DNA TGTGCCAGCAGCCCGCGGGTTAGCGGGCCCACCTACGAGCAGTACTTC.

The chain is built from TRBV20-1 and TRBJ1-4; 7 positions agree with TRBD1. This CDR3 contains 13 residues. Germline CDR1 DFQATT, CDR2 SNEGSKA (reference sequence). CDR3 DNA sequence: TGCTCAACTCAACAGGGGTCTAATGAAAAACTGTTTTTT. Translation: CSTQQGSNEKLFF.

This sequence joins TRBV4-2 and TRBJ2-1; TRBD2 agrees at 9 bases. With 7 bases clipped from V and 10 bases from J, the junction kept 11 bases outside the gene matches. Germline lookup yields CDR1 LGHNA and CDR2 YNFKEQ. This CDR3 is built from 14 residues. The DNA for the CDR3 is TGTGCCAGCACCTTGGGACTAGCTCCAGGAGAGCAGTTCTTC. Its translation is CASTLGLAPGEQFF.

The rearrangement links TRBV7-6 to TRBJ2-7; 10 bases match TRBD1. CDR3 length equals 17 residues. The V and J ends lost 4 bases and 6 bases, in that order; junction bases with no gene match: 15. Germline loops: CDR1 SGHVS, CDR2 FNYEAQ. CDR3 loop: CASSSQTFRDRGSEQYF. The CDR3 nucleotides read TGTGCCAGCAGCTCCCAGACGTTCAGGGACAGGGGTTCCGAGCAGTACTTC.

The V call is TRBV7-8, the J call TRBJ2-1; D gene unclear. V was pared by 1 base and J by 7 bases, with 11 bases between. This CDR3 contains 14 residues. Per the germline V gene, CDR1 is SGHVS and CDR2 is FQNEAQ. CDR3 residues: CASSLEGLRNEQFF. The CDR3 DNA is TGTGCCAGCAGCTTAGAGGGCCTACGGAATGAGCAGTTCTTC.

This chain uses TRBV18 with TRBJ2-5; D remains unclear. V shed 0 bases and J shed 5 bases, with 13 bases lying between them. Looked up from germline, CDR1 is KGHSH and CDR2 is LQKENI. The CDR3 spans 15 residues. CDR3 DNA: TGTGCCAGCTCACCACCGGGCGCCAGGAAGGAGACCCAGTACTTC. Translation gives CASSPPGARKETQYF.

The gene calls are TRBV6-8 and TRBJ1-4; TRBD1 is a possible D gene (5 bases). Germline V lookup: CDR1 MNHGY, CDR2 SAAAGT. The germline V and J ends were trimmed by 6 bases and 6 bases, with 17 bases remaining between them. This CDR3 region has 15 residues. The DNA for the CDR3 is TGTGCCAGCAGGAGAGACGGGGCGCCGGATGAAAAACTGTTTTTT. It translates to CASRRDGAPDEKLFF.

The J gene is TRBJ2-5, the V gene TRBV27; D not resolved. The germline V gene encodes CDR1 MNHEY and CDR2 SMNVEV (reference sequence). The CDR3 has 13 residues. Trimming cost V 1 base and J 2 bases, with 5 bases left between them. The CDR3 loop is CASSLLYQETQYF. Written as DNA, the CDR3 is TGTGCCAGCAGTTTATTATATCAAGAGACCCAGTACTTC.

The genes are TRBV27 and TRBJ2-7, with 10 bases lining up with TRBD2. This CDR3 is built from 14 residues. The germline CDR1 and CDR2 sequences are MNHEY and SMNVEV (reference sequence). Trimming removed 7 bases from V and 3 bases from J; junction bases left unmatched: 6. The CDR3 sequence is CASTSGSEGYEQYF. For the CDR3, the DNA is TGTGCCAGCACTAGCGGGAGTGAGGGCTACGAGCAGTACTTC.

This chain links TRBV10-3 with TRBJ1-6; D unresolved. Trimming removed 4 bases from V and 7 bases from J, with 5 bases in between. The CDR3 covers 12 residues. Germline CDR1 and CDR2: ENHRY and SYGVKD. CDR3 DNA: TGTGCCATCAGTGGCGGAAATTCACCCCTCCACTTT. Its protein is CAISGGNSPLHF.

This chain connects TRBV6-1 to TRBJ1-3, with D maybe TRBD1 (6 bases). CDR1 MNHNS and CDR2 SASEGT come from the germline V gene. This CDR3 has 17 amino acids. Trimming stripped 2 bases from V and 4 bases from J, with 18 bases between. Here the CDR3 DNA reads TGTGCCAGCAGTGAACATGACCAACAGGGTCACGGAAACACCATATATTTT. Its protein is CASSEHDQQGHGNTIYF.

This clonotype was observed a few times. The V and J genes are TRBV7-9 and TRBJ2-7; TRBD1 is a possible D gene (6 bases). Trimming removed 2 bases from V and 6 bases from J, with 17 bases in between. The germline gives CDR1 SEHNR, CDR2 FQNEAQ (reference sequence). The CDR3 has 15 amino acids. The CDR3 nucleotides read TGTGCCAGCAGCTTAATGACAGGTTTTATGGGCGAGCAGTACTTC. This gives the protein CASSLMTGFMGEQYF.

Here the CDR3 DNA reads TGTGCCAGCTCACTCGGCTTGAACAGGGGTGAAGAGCAGTACTTC. As protein: CASSLGLNRGEEQYF. This rearrangement joins TRBV18 to TRBJ2-7, with 7 bases fitting TRBD1. Germline loops: CDR1 KGHSH, CDR2 LQKENI. The CDR3 consists of 15 residues. V shed 4 bases, J shed 7 bases, and the junction held 13 bases outside the gene matches. The entire variable domain, with the rest obtained from reference TRBV18 and TRBJ2-7, is as follows: NAGVMQNPRHLVRRRGQEARLRCSPMKGHSHVYWYRQLPEEGLKFMVYLQKENIIDESGMPKERFSAEFPKEGPSILRIQQVVRGDSAAYFCASSLGLNRGEEQYFGPGTRLTVT.

The chain joins TRBV4-1 to TRBJ2-1, with 8 nucleotides matching TRBD1. Germline CDR1 MGHRA, CDR2 YSYEKL. This CDR3 has 16 residues. V lost 1 base to trimming and J lost 0 bases; unmatched junction nucleotides: 2. The CDR3 DNA reads as TGCGCCAGCAGCCAAGGGGACAGGCCCTCCTACAATGAGCAGTTCTTC. This sequence encodes CASSQGDRPSYNEQFF.